This T cell receptor beta chain is drawn from a study of T cell repertoires in cytomegalovirus infection. The CDR3 loop spans 13 amino acids. The V and J ends lost 2 bases and 2 bases respectively, with 7 bases between them. Germline CDR1 reads LNHDA; CDR2 reads SQIVND (reference sequence). TCRdb re-called the reads through MiXCR, storing one row per CDR3 protein. The sample consists of roughly 45,000 distinct CDR3 sequences, around 20% of them appearing once. Notes on the study in general: CMV-specific TCR beta clonotypes restricted by HLA-C dominated the ex vivo response.

A word on this clonotype: Its antigen remains unidentified.

The receptor's source is a human donor in good health (CMV status not recorded). Some clones in this sample may be carry-over from other donors' samples. Sequencing was performed on PBMCs, sequenced either directly or after in vitro stimulation (not recorded which). The chain employs TRBV19 and TRBJ2-7; tentative D call: TRBD1 (6 bases). This CDR3 is CASSITGPYEQYF. Here the CDR3 DNA reads TGTGCCAGTAGTATAACAGGGCCCTACGAGCAGTACTTC.